The 25 T cell receptor beta chains in this list originate from one sample, sequenced in a study of cytotoxic CD8 clonotypes in ibrutinib-treated CLL. Libraries were prepared by immunoSEQ multiplex PCR; TCRdb keeps only in-frame clonotypes and omits some of them. The data contain around 140,000 clones, about 72% of them singletons. Specimen: PBMCs, collected after 12 months of ibrutinib treatment. The receptors were sampled from a human donor with chronic lymphocytic leukemia.

The V gene is TRBV27, the J gene TRBJ1-6; D gene uncertain. The CDR3 has 13 amino acids. Trimming cost V 3 bases and J 4 bases, with 4 bases left between them. Germline V gene sequence: CDR1 MNHEY, CDR2 SMNVEV (reference sequence). CDR3 sequence: CASSFGYNSPLHF. DNA for the CDR3: TGTGCCAGCAGTTTCGGTTATAATTCACCCCTCCACTTT.

The chain carries TRBV7-9 and TRBJ2-7, with 8 bases that match TRBD2. V shed 5 bases, J shed 5 bases, and the junction held 11 bases outside the gene matches. CDR1 SEHNR and CDR2 FQNEAQ come from the germline V gene (reference sequence). The CDR3 sequence is 15 residues long. The CDR3 loop reads CASSRGSGVIHEQYF. The CDR3 region has the DNA TGTGCCAGCAGCCGGGGTAGCGGGGTAATCCACGAGCAGTACTTC.

The V and J genes are TRBV7-3 and TRBJ1-3; tentative D call: TRBD1 (6 bases). Germline V CDR1 and CDR2: SGHTA, FQGTGA. V lost 4 bases and J lost 0, with 10 bases in between. The CDR3 spans 15 residues. The chain's CDR3 is CASSSGQSSGNTIYF. As DNA, the CDR3 is TGTGCCAGCAGCTCCGGACAGTCCTCTGGAAACACCATATATTTT.

This clone was counted once. The chain has TRBV27 and TRBJ2-1; 12 bases align to TRBD2. CDR1 is MNHEY, CDR2 SMNVEV, per germline (reference sequence). The CDR3 is made up of 16 amino acids. Germline trimming cut 8 bases from V and 7 bases from J; bases unmatched to any gene: 12. The CDR3, as DNA: TGTGCCAGCTCCTTACCGACTAGCGGGAGAGGTAATGAGCAGTTCTTC. The encoded protein is CASSLPTSGRGNEQFF.

The count of this clone is one. J is TRBJ2-1 and V is TRBV15; TRBD2 is a possible D gene (5 bases). The ends were cut back, 2 bases at V and 8 bases at J, with 10 bases in the middle. The CDR3 covers 13 residues. CDR1 is LNHNV, CDR2 YYDKDF, per germline (reference sequence). CDR3 protein: CATSRTPGYEQFF. Written as DNA, the CDR3 is TGTGCCACCAGCAGAACCCCGGGGTATGAGCAGTTCTTC. Filled out from reference TRBV15 and TRBJ2-1, the complete variable domain reads DAMVIQNPRYQVTQFGKPVTLSCSQTLNHNVMYWYQQKSSQAPKLLFHYYDKDFNNEADTPDNFQSRRPNTSFCFLDIRSPGLGDTAMYLCATSRTPGYEQFFGPGTRLTVL.

This clone has more than one count but fewer than ten. This chain uses TRBV18 with TRBJ2-1; D possibly corresponds to TRBD1 (6 bases). The CDR3 runs to 13 residues. Trimming removed 1 base from V and 7 bases from J, with 8 bases in between. Germline CDR1 and CDR2: KGHSH and LQKENI. The CDR3 loop is CASSPRTDNEQFF. In DNA form, the CDR3 reads TGTGCCAGCTCACCACGGACAGATAATGAGCAGTTCTTC.

The V gene is TRBV11-1, the J gene TRBJ2-7; D call uncertain. The length of the CDR3 is 14 residues. The V end lost 5 bases, the J end lost 5 bases, and 16 bases lay between the germline ends. CDR1 is SGHAT, CDR2 FQDESV, per germline (reference sequence). CDR3 sequence: CASSPRAGQNEQYF. The CDR3 DNA follows: TGTGCCAGCAGCCCCCGGGCAGGTCAAAACGAGCAGTACTTC.

This clone has only a few counts. The J gene is TRBJ1-6, the V gene TRBV28; the match to TRBD1 covers 8 bases. Germline assignment: CDR1 MDHEN and CDR2 SYDVKM. The CDR3 is 15 residues long. Trimming removed 4 bases from V and 7 bases from J; junction bases left unmatched: 6. CDR3 residues: CASSSQGAGNSPLHF. CDR3 nucleotide sequence: TGTGCCAGCAGTTCGCAGGGGGCAGGGAATTCACCCCTCCACTTT.

The chain joins TRBV27 to TRBJ1-3; TRBD1 matches at 7 bases. CDR1 and CDR2 from the germline V gene are MNHEY and SMNVEV (reference sequence). V dropped 6 bases and J dropped 4; count of bases not matched to a gene: 12. There are 16 residues in the CDR3. The CDR3 protein is CASRPKDRAAGNTIYF. CDR3 DNA: TGTGCCAGCAGGCCGAAAGACAGGGCGGCAGGAAACACCATATATTTT.

The rearrangement joins TRBV7-2 to TRBJ1-2, with a weak D call TRBD1 (5 bases). Germline V lookup: CDR1 SGHTA, CDR2 FQGNSA. V lost 1 base to trimming and J lost 4 bases, with 10 bases between them. The CDR3 contains 14 residues. The CDR3 protein is CASSLVGQSYGYTF. DNA for the CDR3: TGTGCCAGCAGCTTAGTGGGGCAGTCCTATGGCTACACCTTC.

V usage is TRBV30 and J usage is TRBJ1-2, with 8 bases lining up with TRBD1. CDR1 is GTSNPN and CDR2 is SVGIG in the germline V gene (reference sequence). The CDR3 contains 14 residues. Unmatched junction bases numbered 12, after V lost 3 bases and J lost 9 bases. Here the CDR3 reads CAWSPGQESSSYTF. As DNA, the CDR3 is TGTGCCTGGAGCCCGGGACAGGAATCGTCTAGCTACACCTTC.

The chain employs TRBV19 and TRBJ1-1, with D perhaps TRBD1 (6 bases). CDR1 is LNHDA and CDR2 is SQIVND in the germline V gene (reference sequence). The V end was cut by 5 bases, the J end by 0 bases, with 10 bases between. The CDR3 contains 14 residues. For the CDR3, the DNA is TGTGCCAGTAGTGTCGGACAGCTGAACACTGAAGCTTTCTTT. Residues: CASSVGQLNTEAFF. Drawing the rest from reference TRBV19 and TRBJ1-1, the complete variable domain is DGGITQSPKYLFRKEGQNVTLSCEQNLNHDAMYWYRQDPGQGLRLIYYSQIVNDFQKGDIAEGYSVSREKKESFPLTVTSAQKNPTAFYLCASSVGQLNTEAFFGQGTRLTVV.

The V call is TRBV6-1, the J call TRBJ2-5; D not resolved. The germline CDR1 and CDR2 sequences are MNHNS and SASEGT. There are 11 residues in the CDR3. Trimming pared 2 bases from V and 5 bases from J, leaving 3 bases between. The CDR3 nucleotides are TGTGCCAGCAGTGAATTTGAGACCCAGTACTTC. This gives the protein CASSEFETQYF.

This chain connects TRBV4-1 to TRBJ2-7; D gene uncertain. Germline values: CDR1 MGHRA, CDR2 YSYEKL. The CDR3 runs 15 residues. V was trimmed by 0 bases and J by 0 bases, leaving 9 bases between them. The CDR3: CASSQEYGNSYEQYF. The CDR3 nucleotides read TGCGCCAGCAGCCAAGAGTACGGCAACTCCTACGAGCAGTACTTC.

The rearrangement uses TRBV30 and TRBJ2-5; perhaps TRBD1 as D (5 bases). Germline V CDR1 and CDR2: GTSNPN, SVGIG (reference sequence). The CDR3 is made up of 11 amino acids. The V end lost 3 bases, the J end lost 5 bases, and 7 bases lay between the germline ends. The CDR3 DNA is TGTGCCTGGAGCAGGGTCGAGACCCAGTACTTC. Translating gives CAWSRVETQYF.

V and J are TRBV10-3 and TRBJ2-5, with D uncertain. The V end was cut by 0 bases, the J end by 4 bases, with 18 bases between. CDR1 and CDR2 (germline): ENHRY, SYGVKD. CDR3 size: 17 residues. The CDR3 region is CAISESTLTVGRETQYF. For the CDR3, the DNA is TGTGCCATCAGTGAGTCCACTTTGACTGTTGGTCGAGAGACCCAGTACTTC.

The chain links TRBV5-1 to TRBJ2-2; D possibly corresponds to TRBD2 (6 bases). Germline assignment: CDR1 SGHRS and CDR2 YFSETQ. This CDR3 contains 13 residues. Trimming left V 6 bases short and J 4 bases short, with 10 bases between. Here the CDR3 reads CASTEGSTGELFF. DNA of the CDR3: TGCGCCAGCACGGAGGGGAGCACCGGGGAGCTGTTTTTT.

This clone showed up just a few times. The chain joins TRBV7-2 to TRBJ2-7; 9 bases map to TRBD1. Germline V CDR1 and CDR2: SGHTA, FQGNSA. The CDR3 is made up of 14 amino acids. J lost 0 bases, V lost 7 bases, and 4 bases had no gene match. CDR3 in DNA: TGTGCCAGCACTCAGGGACAGGGCTCCTACGAGCAGTACTTC. This codes for CASTQGQGSYEQYF.

V usage is TRBV5-8 and J usage is TRBJ1-5; perhaps TRBD1 as D (5 bases). Trimming removed 0 bases at V and 3 bases at J, with 13 bases between. CDR3 length equals 16 residues. CDR1 SGHTS and CDR2 YDEGEE come from the germline V gene. In nucleotides, the CDR3 is TGTGCCAGCAGCTTGGGGGACCCTATTCTCAATCAGCCCCAGCATTTT. Amino acid sequence: CASSLGDPILNQPQHF. Variable domain in full (rest from reference TRBV5-8 and TRBJ1-5): EAGVTQSPTHLIKTRGQQATLRCSPISGHTSVYWYQQALGLGLQFLLWYDEGEERNRGNFPPRFSGRQFPNYSSELNVNALELEDSALYLCASSLGDPILNQPQHFGDGTRLSIL.

V usage is TRBV20-1 and J usage is TRBJ2-1, with 8 bases lining up with TRBD2. The CDR3 is 11 amino acids. V lost 3 bases and J lost 14; bases outside the gene matches: 6. Germline V lookup: CDR1 DFQATT, CDR2 SNEGSKA (reference sequence). Written as DNA, the CDR3 is TGCAGTGCTAGGGGACTAGATCGTGAGTTCTTC. As protein: CSARGLDREFF.

The rearrangement links TRBV5-1 to TRBJ1-4; TRBD1 agrees at 8 bases. Per the germline V gene, CDR1 is SGHRS and CDR2 is YFSETQ. V shed 3 bases, J shed 3 bases, and the junction held 13 bases outside the gene matches. CDR3 length equals 18 residues. The CDR3 coding sequence is TGCGCCAGCAGCTCAGACCCGGTGGTGACAGGGGCTAATGAAAAACTGTTTTTT. Translated, it gives CASSSDPVVTGANEKLFF.

This rearrangement joins TRBV5-1 to TRBJ2-3; 7 bases match TRBD2. After removal of 4 bases from V and 3 bases from J, the junction contained 8 bases not matched to a gene. This CDR3 comprises 15 residues. The germline CDR1 and CDR2 sequences are SGHRS and YFSETQ. The DNA of the CDR3 is TGCGCCAGCAGCCGGGGGAGGGAGGGTACAGATACGCAGTATTTT. Residues: CASSRGREGTDTQYF.

V usage is TRBV27 and J usage is TRBJ1-5; 8 positions agree with TRBD1. The CDR3 is made up of 15 amino acids. J lost 3 bases, V lost 6 bases, and 7 bases had no gene match. Germline V gene sequence: CDR1 MNHEY, CDR2 SMNVEV (reference sequence). The CDR3 nucleotides read TGTGCCAGCAGCCTCAACAGGGGGTCCAATCAGCCCCAGCATTTT. This sequence encodes CASSLNRGSNQPQHF.

The rearrangement joins TRBV28 to TRBJ2-7; D unclear. This CDR3 has 10 amino acids. Germline V gives CDR1 MDHEN, CDR2 SYDVKM. V was trimmed by 8 bases and J by 12 bases, leaving 14 bases between them. CDR3 in amino acids: CASQRGPWYF. In DNA form, the CDR3 reads TGTGCCAGCCAACGAGGACCCTGGTACTTC.

The rearrangement uses TRBV5-4 and TRBJ2-7; D is perhaps TRBD1 (6 bases). The CDR3 has 13 residues. CDR1 and CDR2 (germline): SGHNT, YYREEE (reference sequence). V was shortened by 2 bases and J by 7 bases, with 13 bases between the two germline ends. This CDR3 reads CASSLQGPTEQYF. Here the CDR3 DNA reads TGTGCCAGCAGCTTACAGGGACCTACGGAGCAGTACTTC.